Listed below are T cell receptor beta chains from one sample, sequenced in a study of shared clonotypes between healthy human individuals. Data came from immunoSEQ multiplex PCR; TCRdb stores just in-frame clones and leaves some out. The repertoire holds about 1.5 million clones, with 95% to 97% as singletons. The material sequenced was naive CD4+ T cells sorted from blood. These receptors all stem from a man aged 25 to 40 in good health. Each CDR3 is given with its conserved first and last residue. Fields, in order: D gene, V gene, clone size, J gene, CDR3 DNA, CDR3 protein. The D gene is left open where the match is weak. Only part of the rows carry a size: once, few, many, or a class if the clone is expanded.

NA	TRBV6-1	NA	TRBJ2-7	TGTGCCAGCGTCCGGATCTCAGGGATTCACGAGCAGTACTTC	CASVRISGIHEQYF
TRBD1	TRBV28	NA	TRBJ2-5	TGTGCCAGCAGTCCCCGACAGGGGGGGGGCGAGACCCAGTACTTC	CASSPRQGGGETQYF
TRBD2	TRBV4-2	NA	TRBJ2-3	TGTGCCAGCAGCCCAGGACTAGCGGGAGGGCCCGATACGCAGTATTTT	CASSPGLAGGPDTQYF
NA	TRBV19	NA	TRBJ2-3	TGTGCCAGTAGTACGTCGGACGGCAGCACAGATACGCAGTATTTT	CASSTSDGSTDTQYF
NA	TRBV5-1	NA	TRBJ1-1	TGCGCCAGCAGCTCGACTAGGGGAGGGGGAGGTTCTTTCTTT	CASSSTRGGGGSFF
TRBD2	TRBV5-1	once	TRBJ2-1	TGCGCCAGCAGTTCGGGACTAGCGGGAAGCAATGAGCAGTTCTTC	CASSSGLAGSNEQFF
TRBD2	TRBV4-2	once	TRBJ2-6	TGTGCCAGCAGCCAAGATCTCGGGGGAGGGAGAGGGGCCAACGTCCTGACTTTC	CASSQDLGGGRGANVLTF
TRBD1	TRBV6-1	NA	TRBJ2-7	TGTGCCAGCAGTGCCACCTGGGACAGGGCTTACGAGCAGTACTTC	CASSATWDRAYEQYF
TRBD1	TRBV28	NA	TRBJ2-2	TGTGCCAGTCTTTCCAGGGGGCTGGGCCCGAACACCGGGGAGCTGTTTTTT	CASLSRGLGPNTGELFF
NA	TRBV9	NA	TRBJ2-1	TGTGCCAGCAGCCCACGACTGAGCTCCTACAATGAGCAGTTCTTC	CASSPRLSSYNEQFF
TRBD1	TRBV18	NA	TRBJ1-5	TGTGCCAGCTCACCAAGCACAGGGGCCGTTCGCCAGCCCCAGCATTTT	CASSPSTGAVRQPQHF
NA	TRBV9	few	TRBJ2-2	TGTGCCAGCAGCGTAGAGGGTCACTCCCGGGGGGAGCTGTTTTTT	CASSVEGHSRGELFF
NA	TRBV18	NA	TRBJ2-2	TGTGCCAGCTCACCACTTGGTCAGGGCTATAACACCGGGGAGCTGTTTTTT	CASSPLGQGYNTGELFF
TRBD1	TRBV6-1	NA	TRBJ2-5	TGTGCCAGCTCGCGGCAGGACAGGGACCAAGAGACCCAGTACTTC	CASSRQDRDQETQYF
NA	TRBV5-1	NA	TRBJ2-7	TGCGCCAGCAGCTTACAGGGTCCCTCGGACGAGCAGTACTTC	CASSLQGPSDEQYF
TRBD1	TRBV5-1	NA	TRBJ2-7	TGCGCCAGCAGCTTGGCCGGGACAGGGGCTGGCGAGCAGTACTTC	CASSLAGTGAGEQYF
NA	TRBV28	NA	TRBJ2-7	TGTGCCAGCAGGGGCAGAACCTACGAGCAGTACTTC	CASRGRTYEQYF
NA	TRBV7-9	NA	TRBJ1-2	TGTGCCAGCAGCTTAAGGGACACAACTAACTATGGCTACACCTTC	CASSLRDTTNYGYTF
NA	TRBV5-4	NA	TRBJ2-5	TGTGCCAGCAGCCGTGGGAGGGGGTGGCAAGAGACCCAGTACTTC	CASSRGRGWQETQYF
NA	TRBV7-9	NA	TRBJ2-3	TGTGCCAGCAGCTTAGGACACATAACAGATACGCAGTATTTT	CASSLGHITDTQYF
NA	TRBV27	NA	TRBJ2-7	TGTGCCAGCAGTTTAGACCCTGGGACCAAACAATACTACGAGCAGTACTTC	CASSLDPGTKQYYEQYF
NA	TRBV18	NA	TRBJ2-3	TGTGCCAGCTCACCCCCCTCGACAGGCCCAGATACGCAGTATTTT	CASSPPSTGPDTQYF
NA	TRBV19	NA	TRBJ2-1	TGTGCCAGTAGTATGCAAAGGGGGAGGGATGAGCAGTTCTTC	CASSMQRGRDEQFF
NA	TRBV2	NA	TRBJ1-4	TGTGCCAGCAGCCTTAGGCGGTGGGGGGCCGCAACTAATGAAAAACTGTTTTTT	CASSLRRWGAATNEKLFF
NA	TRBV18	NA	TRBJ2-3	TGTGCCAGCTCCACCAAAGGGCAGATAGATACGCAGTATTTT	CASSTKGQIDTQYF
TRBD2	TRBV7-2	NA	TRBJ2-2	TGTGCCAGCAGCCTTCGACTAGCCTTTAACACCGGGGAGCTGTTTTTT	CASSLRLAFNTGELFF
TRBD1	TRBV19	once	TRBJ2-1	TGTGCCAGTGCGGACAGGGAGCGGAATGAGCAGTTCTTC	CASADRERNEQFF
NA	TRBV7-9	NA	TRBJ1-3	TGTGCCAGCAGCTTAGGCCCGGGAAACACCATATATTTT	CASSLGPGNTIYF
NA	TRBV5-6	NA	TRBJ2-3	TGTGCCAGCAGCCTGAGAGACCCCACAGATACGCAGTATTTT	CASSLRDPTDTQYF
TRBD2	TRBV19	NA	TRBJ2-1	TGTGCCAGTAGTGTGCGACTAGCGGGAGGCCGCAATAAGCAGTTCTTC	CASSVRLAGGRNKQFF
NA	TRBV7-6	NA	TRBJ2-1	TGTGCCAGCAGCTTATACGGCCTAGCGAGGTGGGGTGAGCAGTTCTTC	CASSLYGLARWGEQFF
NA	TRBV5-1	NA	TRBJ1-1	TGCGCCAGCAGCCAAACGACCGTGCTGGGCACTGAAGCTTTCTTT	CASSQTTVLGTEAFF